This T cell receptor beta chain was retrieved from a study of T cell repertoires in cytomegalovirus infection. Study-wide background: The public TCR beta signatures pointed to both CMV infection and matching HLA type.

Study conclusions and caveats: Cumulative frequency of public TCR beta families picked out carriers of CMV plus the relevant HLA.

The CDR3 is made up of 16 amino acids. Per germline, CDR1 SGHNT and CDR2 YYREEE (reference sequence). With 2 bases clipped from V and 1 base from J, the junction kept 3 bases outside the gene matches. This clonotype has a single count. No antigen is known for it. TCRdb passed the reads through MiXCR, listing each CDR3 protein once. The table has about 68,000 distinct CDR3 sequences, about 23% seen once. The rearrangement joins TRBV5-4 to TRBJ2-7, with 13 positions matching TRBD2. The TCR comes from a human donor in good health (CMV status not recorded). Some clones in this sample may be carry-over from other donors' samples. What was sequenced was PBMCs, sequenced either directly or after in vitro stimulation (not recorded which). The CDR3 loop reads CASSFKGLAGSYEQYF. CDR3 coding DNA: TGTGCCAGCAGCTTCAAGGGACTAGCGGGATCCTACGAGCAGTACTTC. The entire variable domain, with the rest obtained from reference TRBV5-4 and TRBJ2-7, is as follows: ETGVTQSPTHLIKTRGQQVTLRCSSQSGHNTVSWYQQALGQGPQFIFQYYREEENGRGNFPPRFSGLQFPNYSSELNVNALELDDSALYLCASSFKGLAGSYEQYFGPGTRLTVT.